This T cell receptor beta chain was captured by sequencing in a study of blood T cell repertoires in COVID-19 (dated by TCRdb to 2018 to 2020). With respect to the entire study: Collaborator samples came from the United States, Italy and Spain and covered acute and convalescent phases of COVID-19. The prospective study material was composed of cDNA or gDNA derived from T cells, B-cell-depleted T cells, or PBMCs. The dataset comprised deeply sampled blood TCRbeta repertoires from subjects exposed to, actively infected with, or recovered from COVID-19. A freely available public database, intended as a resource for researchers studying the immune response to SARS-CoV-2, is where the repertoires were released. The samples were drawn from the first 160 participants of the ongoing ImmuneRACE study and from some 1,300 subjects provided by 6 global collaborators. The sample metadata nearly always contained a de-identified subject ID, COVID-19 status, age in years and sex. Where available, HLA class I and class II types were taken from metadata supplied by the sample provider and were not determined by assay-based typing.

The paper as a whole reports these results and caveats: How much clinical and demographic metadata was included differed by source and by participant, and the metadata was provided uncurated.

This clone was detected once. Its antigen is still unknown. Base quality data are lacking; no much larger clone is found one base away. The germline V gene provides CDR1 SGHTA and CDR2 FQGTGA. V and J are trimmed by 2 bases and 6 bases, and the gene matches miss 7 bases of the junction. From the cysteine up to the phenylalanine, the CDR3 has a length of 16 residues. Of the read, only the CDR3 DNA is kept; its 48 bases are in frame from base 1. TCRbeta CDR3 regions were amplified from genomic DNA by means of the immunoSEQ Assay, a bias-controlled multiplex PCR. Regarding the original processing steps: The number of nucleated cells in each sample was estimated by amplification of reference gene primers within the assay. Sequence reads were collapsed and filtered to measure the absolute abundance of every unique TCRbeta CDR3 rearrangement. Productive Simpson clonality was computed per sample as the square root of Simpson's diversity index over productive rearrangements. TCRdb's version of the immuneACCESS table is confined to in-frame rearrangements and falls short of the full clone set. An unresolved V gene accounts for under half of the shortfall where checked; the remainder is of unknown origin. That table supplies the V and J calls and clone size; D and trimming were determined from the DNA. The sample records about 200,000 clones, approximately 80% of which are singletons. The top ten constitute 8.5% to 12% of the sample.

Whole blood was collected in K2EDTA tubes by collaborating institutions according to the institutions' own protocols. Collaborator samples were shipped for TCRbeta analysis as frozen whole blood, isolated PBMCs, or DNA extracted from either sample type. This chain joins TRBV7-3 to TRBJ1-6; TRBD1 fits 7 bases in the junction. The clonotype was recovered from a woman of 80 years or more with acute or convalescent COVID-19. Sequencing input: peripheral blood. At the DNA level, the sequence is TGTGCCAGCAGCTTAGGACCCGCAGGGGGTAATTCACCCCTCCACTTT. This sequence encodes CASSLGPAGGNSPLHF. The full variable domain, with segments outside the CDR3 supplied by the reference TRBV7-3 and TRBJ1-6 proteins, appears as GAGVSQTPSNKVTEKGKYVELRCDPISGHTALYWYRQSLGQGPEFLIYFQGTGAADDSGLPNDRFFAVRPEGSVSTLKIQRTERGDSAVYLCASSLGPAGGNSPLHFGNGTRLTVT.